This entry lists 18 T cell receptor beta chains sequenced from one sample in a study of tumor-infiltrating lymphocytes in primary liver carcinoma. Bulk tissue was left unsorted, and RNA and DNA were co-extracted from about 21-30 mg of it. TCR beta cDNA was reverse-transcribed from about 550 ng of total RNA. The reaction used a constant-region primer and ProtoScript II reverse transcriptase. ARM-PCR, slightly modified, supplied the TCR beta libraries through three nested multiplex PCR rounds. The two initial PCR rounds, approximately 10 cycles each, used TRBV1-TRBV30 forward and C-beta reverse primers. TCRdb re-called the multiplex PCR reads through MiXCR, storing one row per CDR3 protein. The repertoire holds 70,000 to 75,000 distinct CDR3 sequences, with approximately 70% as singletons. Sequencing was carried out using liver tumor tissue from sampling region 4. Noted subset: tumor region T4, right-lateral pole. The receptors derive from a man between 40 and 49 years old with primary liver carcinoma and hepatitis B virus infection.

At least ten counts were recorded for this clonotype. The chain recombines TRBV6-1 with TRBJ1-4, with TRBD1 identical over 9 bases. The CDR3 loop spans 17 amino acids. The ends lost 5 bases at V and 8 bases at J; junction bases unmatched: 15. The V gene's germline CDR1 is MNHNS and CDR2 SASEGT. The CDR3 DNA is TGTGCCAGCAGTAGATATATTCCGGGACAGGGTCGAGAAAAACTGTTTTTT. It codes for CASSRYIPGQGREKLFF.

As regards this clonotype: The CDR3 ends on some other residue instead of the conserved phenylalanine or tryptophan, so this is likely a read error. J is TRBJ2-1 and V is TRBV12-3 or TRBV12-4, with D tentatively TRBD2 (5 bases). The length of the CDR3 is 12 residues. For the CDR3, the DNA is TGTGCCAGCAGGGACTCAAACAATGGGCAGTTCTTA. Amino acid sequence: CASRDSNNGQFL.

In the case of this clonotype: One end of the junction is discordant with germline, which a read error may explain. The chain uses TRBV28 and TRBJ2-2; possible D gene TRBD2, 5 bases. Germline V gene sequence: CDR1 MDHEN, CDR2 SYDVKM. CDR3 length equals 13 residues. The CDR3 nucleotides read TGTGCCAGCAGTTTAGCACAAACCGGGGAGCTGCTTTTT. Amino acids: CASSLAQTGELLF.

A note on this clonotype: An end of the junction does not agree with germline; a read error may underlie this. V usage is TRBV6-5 and J usage is TRBJ2-7, with a weak D call TRBD1 (6 bases). CDR1 and CDR2 from the germline V gene are MNHEY and SVGAGI. This CDR3 spans 15 amino acids. CDR3 in amino acids: CASRTGTTNSYEQYF. In nucleotides, the CDR3 is TGTGCCAGCCGGACCGGGACAACAAATTCCTACGAGCAGTACTTT.

In this sample, this clonotype turned up many times. The V and J genes are TRBV28 and TRBJ2-5; no firm D call. The CDR3 is 14 residues long. V was cut by 2 bases and J by 1 base, with 8 bases left in between. Looked up from germline, CDR1 is MDHEN and CDR2 is SYDVKM. The CDR3 region has the DNA TGTGCCAGCAGTTTAGACCCTGTCCAAGAGACCCAGTACTTC. Its protein product is CASSLDPVQETQYF. The variable domain in full, with the rest retrieved from reference TRBV28 and TRBJ2-5, is DVKVTQSSRYLVKRTGEKVFLECVQDMDHENMFWYRQDPGLGLRLIYFSYDVKMKEKGDIPEGYSVSREKKERFSLILESASTNQTSMYLCASSLDPVQETQYFGPGTRLLVL.

This clonotype was seen ten or more times. The rearrangement links TRBV29-1 to TRBJ2-3; TRBD1 or TRBD2 may be the D gene (5 bases each). The CDR3 loop spans 13 amino acids. Germline V CDR1 and CDR2: SQVTM, ANQGSEA. V was pared by 5 bases and J by 6 bases, with 15 bases between. The CDR3 coding sequence is TGCAGCGTTCCTCGGGGCCAAGGGGATACGCAGTATTTT. Translating gives CSVPRGQGDTQYF.

The CDR3 is CAWCLETAGYNSPLHF. In nucleotides, the CDR3 is TGTGCCTGGTGTTTAGAGACTGCAGGGTATAATTCACCCCTCCACTTT. The rearrangement joins TRBV30 to TRBJ1-6; TRBD1 is a possible D gene (5 bases). The CDR3 totals 16 residues. CDR1 is GTSNPN and CDR2 is SVGIG in the germline V gene (reference sequence). V was clipped by 5 bases and J by 4 bases, with 18 bases between them.

This clonotype appeared a few times. The chain has TRBV5-1 and TRBJ2-1; D is ambiguous. Germline CDR1 SGHRS, CDR2 YFSETQ. Trimming stripped 4 bases from V and 6 bases from J, with 8 bases between. The CDR3 totals 12 residues. This chain's CDR3 is CASSPLRNEQFF. The CDR3 nucleotides are TGCGCCAGCAGCCCCCTTCGCAATGAGCAGTTCTTC.

This clonotype was observed many times. J is TRBJ2-3 and V is TRBV5-1, with TRBD1 identical over 12 bases. The CDR3 covers 15 residues. Per the germline V gene, CDR1 is SGHRS and CDR2 is YFSETQ. The J segment lost 5 bases and the V segment lost 4 bases, leaving 5 bases of the junction unmatched. The CDR3 DNA reads as TGCGCCAGCAGCCCCGGGACAGGGGGCAAAGATACGCAGTATTTT. Amino acid sequence: CASSPGTGGKDTQYF.

This clonotype has a count of ten or more. The chain employs TRBV5-4 and TRBJ2-2; 8 bases fit TRBD1. Germline CDR1 is SGHNT and CDR2 is YYREEE (reference sequence). V dropped 4 bases and J dropped 1; count of bases not matched to a gene: 6. There are 16 residues in the CDR3. The CDR3 region is CASSRDRGGNTGELFF. The CDR3 DNA follows: TGTGCCAGCAGCAGAGACAGGGGCGGGAACACCGGGGAGCTGTTTTTT.

This clonotype was counted between two and nine times. V and J are TRBV7-3 and TRBJ2-1; the match to TRBD2 covers 9 bases. Germline CDR1 reads SGHTA; CDR2 reads FQGTGA. The junction had 10 bases not matched to a gene; V was cut back by 1 base and J by 0 bases. The CDR3 consists of 19 residues. The CDR3 nucleotides read TGTGCCAGCAGCTTAATGCCGACTAGCGGAGTAAGCTCCTACAATGAGCAGTTCTTC. This encodes CASSLMPTSGVSSYNEQFF.

Points on this clonotype: The CDR3 does not close with the conserved phenylalanine or tryptophan, likely indicating a read error. The chain combines TRBV11-1 with TRBJ2-2; TRBD1 agrees at 8 bases. CDR3 length equals 15 residues. The germline CDR1 and CDR2 sequences are SGHAT and FQDESV (reference sequence). DNA for the CDR3: TGTGCCAGCATAGCAGGGGGCCTGAACACCAGGGAGCTGTTTTTG. Protein product: CASIAGGLNTRELFL.

About this clonotype itself: In this CDR3 the conserved last residue, phenylalanine or tryptophan, is missing, so a read error is likely. The chain links TRBV11-2 to TRBJ1-6; the D is unclear. This CDR3 is 14 amino acids long. CDR1 and CDR2 from the germline V gene are SGHAT and FQNNGV. CDR3: CTSSSLSGNSPLHL. The CDR3 DNA reads as TGTACCAGCAGCTCTCTCTCCGGAAATTCACCCCTCCACCTT.

V gene TRBV11-2 combines with J gene TRBJ2-7; D uncertain. V lost 2 bases, J lost 5 bases, and 4 bases lay in between. CDR1 and CDR2 (germline): SGHAT, FQNNGV. The CDR3 runs 11 residues. CDR3 in DNA: TGTGCCAGCAGCTTATCAAACGAGCAGTACTTC. Its protein product is CASSLSNEQYF.

Regarding this clonotype: Without the conserved terminal phenylalanine or tryptophan, this CDR3 likely stems from a read error. The J gene is TRBJ2-5, the V gene TRBV4-2; 8 bases align to TRBD1. This CDR3 comprises 15 residues. The germline V gene has CDR1 LGHNA and CDR2 YNFKEQ. CDR3 sequence: CVSSQTDRVAETQYL. The CDR3 DNA sequence: TGTGTCAGCAGCCAAACGGACAGGGTGGCCGAGACCCAGTACTTA.

In the case of this clonotype: At one end, the junction sequence differs from germline, possibly due to a read error. The chain carries TRBV6-1 and TRBJ1-1; weak D call: TRBD1 (6 bases). The germline V gene encodes CDR1 MNHNS and CDR2 SASEGT. This CDR3 region has 17 residues. The CDR3 nucleotides read TGTGTCAGCAGTGGCCGGGACACTGACTTCGGATATGGTGAAGGTTTCTTT. Protein sequence: CVSSGRDTDFGYGEGFF.

Comment on this clonotype: This may be a read error, as it is one base from a much larger clone. The chain has TRBV7-9 and TRBJ2-5, with D unclear. The CDR3 totals 11 residues. Germline V gives CDR1 SEHNR, CDR2 FQNEAQ (reference sequence). CDR3 coding DNA: TGTGCCAGCTGCTTAGATCGGACCCAGTACTTC. Translation gives CASCLDRTQYF.

A remark on this clonotype: One end of the junction is discordant with germline, which a read error may explain. The genes are TRBV11-2 and TRBJ2-3; 10 nucleotides match TRBD2. Germline values: CDR1 SGHAT, CDR2 FQNNGV. This CDR3 has 16 residues. The DNA for the CDR3 is TGCGCCGGCAGCTTAGAGGGACTAGCGTGGACACATACGCAGTATTTT. Residues: CAGSLEGLAWTHTQYF.